This TCR beta chain was sequenced in a study of blood T cell repertoires in COVID-19. V lost 6 bases and J lost 6, with 9 bases in between. In germline, CDR1 is SNHLY, CDR2 FYNNEI. The CDR3 is 12 residues long. Repertoires were generated with immunoSEQ multiplex PCR, while TCRdb's copy carries only in-frame clones and drops some. The profile covers about 110,000 clones, with more than 75% appearing a single time and over 3% taken by the ten largest. The sequence was obtained from a woman aged 45-60 years with acute or convalescent COVID-19. This chain joins TRBV2 and TRBJ2-1; D not certain. Sequencing was carried out using peripheral blood. CDR3 sequence reads: CASSLYRNEQFF. In DNA form, the CDR3 reads TGTGCCAGCAGCCTCTATCGCAATGAGCAGTTCTTC.